This T cell receptor (beta chain) emerged from a study of identifying expanded T cells in peripheral blood. TCRdb's copy holds only in-frame clones and misses some; the assay was immunoSEQ multiplex PCR. This sample yields roughly 92,000 clones, of which approximately 90% are seen a single time; around 19% belongs to the top ten. Study-wide results and limits: About 1.2 clones differed between technical replicates, versus around 15 and 19 over time. Across healthy donors, higher total template counts meant significantly greater approximately 2-week count variance.

With respect to this clone: Its antigen is still unknown.

The V end lost 6 bases, the J end lost 4 bases, and 6 bases lay between the germline ends. Germline V gives CDR1 MNHEY, CDR2 SVGAGI. The CDR3 contains 11 residues. The V and J genes are TRBV6-5 and TRBJ1-1, with D hard to call. This clonotype was obtained from a person between 18 and 69 years old in good health. Sequences were obtained from blood. The chain's CDR3 is CASRRGTEAFF. Here the CDR3 DNA reads TGTGCCAGCAGGAGAGGCACTGAAGCTTTCTTT.